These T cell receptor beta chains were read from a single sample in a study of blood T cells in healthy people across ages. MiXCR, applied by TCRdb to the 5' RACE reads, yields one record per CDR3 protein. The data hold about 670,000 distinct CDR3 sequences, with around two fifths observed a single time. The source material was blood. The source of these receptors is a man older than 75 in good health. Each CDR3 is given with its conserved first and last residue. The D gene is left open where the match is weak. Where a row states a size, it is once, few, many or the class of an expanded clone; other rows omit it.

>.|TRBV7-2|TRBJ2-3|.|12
TGTGCCAGCAGCAGGGTCACAGATACGCAGTATTTT
CASSRVTDTQYF
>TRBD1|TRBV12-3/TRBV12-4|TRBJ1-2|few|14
TGTGCCAGCAGCCTCATGGACAGGAACCGGGGCTACACCTTC
CASSLMDRNRGYTF
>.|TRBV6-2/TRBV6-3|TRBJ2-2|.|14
TGTGCCAGCAGCCCGGGACACAATATCGGGGAGCTGTTTTTT
CASSPGHNIGELFF
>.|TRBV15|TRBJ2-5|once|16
TGTGCCACCAGCAGAGGTGGGAACAGGGAGGAAGAGACCCAGTACTTC
CATSRGGNREEETQYF
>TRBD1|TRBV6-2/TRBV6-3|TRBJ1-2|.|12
TGTGCCAGCAGGGACAGGAACTATGGCTACACCTTC
CASRDRNYGYTF
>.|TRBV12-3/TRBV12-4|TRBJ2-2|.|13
TGTGCCACCGAGACTTTCCGGGGTGGGGAGCTGTTTTTT
CATETFRGGELFF
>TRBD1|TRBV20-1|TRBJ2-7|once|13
TGCAGTGCCACAGGACAGGGTTTGGGGGAGCAGTACTTC
CSATGQGLGEQYF
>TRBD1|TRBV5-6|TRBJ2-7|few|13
TGTGCCAGCAGCCGGACAGGGAGGCACGAGCAGTACTTC
CASSRTGRHEQYF
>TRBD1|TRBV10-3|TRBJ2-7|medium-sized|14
TGTGCCATCAGCGACCGGGACAGTACCTACGAGCAGTACTTC
CAISDRDSTYEQYF
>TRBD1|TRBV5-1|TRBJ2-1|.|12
TGCGCCAGCAGCGCTCGACAGGGACCGATCTACTTC
CASSARQGPIYF
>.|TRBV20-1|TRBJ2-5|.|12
TGCAGTGGAGGGGACGGGACGCAGACCCAGTACTTC
CSGGDGTQTQYF
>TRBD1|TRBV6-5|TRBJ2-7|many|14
TGTGCCAGCAGTTACAGGACCAGGGGGTACGAGCAGTACTTC
CASSYRTRGYEQYF
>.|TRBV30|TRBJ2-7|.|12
TGTGCCTGGAGTGCTCTCCGCTACGAGCAGTACTTC
CAWSALRYEQYF
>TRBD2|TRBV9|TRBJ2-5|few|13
TGTGCCAGCAGCGTAGCAGCGGGGGAGACCCAGTACTTC
CASSVAAGETQYF
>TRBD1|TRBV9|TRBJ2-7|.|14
TGTGCCAGCAGCCGACAGGGGGGGTACAATGAGCAGTACTTC
CASSRQGGYNEQYF
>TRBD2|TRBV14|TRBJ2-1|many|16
TGTGCCAGCAGCCAACGCCTAGCGGGAGTTCGGAATGAGCAGTTCTTC
CASSQRLAGVRNEQFF
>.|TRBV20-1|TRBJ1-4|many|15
TGCAGTGCCAGTCCCAGGAGATCAACTAATGAAAAACTGTTTTTT
CSASPRRSTNEKLFF
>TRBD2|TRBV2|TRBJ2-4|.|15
TGTGCCAGCAGTGGTACTAGCGGTGGCCTGGGGGAGCAGTACTTC
CASSGTSGGLGEQYF
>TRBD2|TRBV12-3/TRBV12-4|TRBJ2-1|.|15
TGTGCCAGCAGCTTTAGCGGGAGAAGACGGAATGAGCAGTTCTTC
CASSFSGRRRNEQFF
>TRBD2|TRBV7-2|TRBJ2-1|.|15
TGTGCCAGCAGCCAGGGGACTAGCGGGAACAATGAGCAGTTCTTC
CASSQGTSGNNEQFF
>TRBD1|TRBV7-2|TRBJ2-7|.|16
TGTGCCAGCAGCTCAGTGAACAGGGGAAGCTCCTACGAGCAGTACTTC
CASSSVNRGSSYEQYF
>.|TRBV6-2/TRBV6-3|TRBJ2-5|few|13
TGTGCCAGCAGTGACTTTGATACAGAGACCCAGTACTTC
CASSDFDTETQYF
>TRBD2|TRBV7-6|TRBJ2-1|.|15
TGTGCCAGCAGCTTAGTCGATAGCGGGTACAATGAGCAGTTCTTC
CASSLVDSGYNEQFF
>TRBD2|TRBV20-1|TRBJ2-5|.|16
TGCAGTGCTAGAGTGACTAGCGGGAGTAGGTACAATGAGCAGTACTTC
CSARVTSGSRYNEQYF
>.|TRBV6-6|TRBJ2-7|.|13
TGTGCCAGCAGTTCCAGCGTGCCCTACGAGCAGTACTTC
CASSSSVPYEQYF
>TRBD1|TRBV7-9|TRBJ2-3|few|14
TGTGCCAGCAGCCAACCAGGGGGCGCAGATACGCAGTATTTT
CASSQPGGADTQYF
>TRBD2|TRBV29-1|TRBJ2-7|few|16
TGCAGCGTTGAAGGAGGACTAGCGGGGACCACGCACGAGCAGTACTTC
CSVEGGLAGTTHEQYF
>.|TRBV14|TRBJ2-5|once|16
TGTGTCGGCAGCCTCGAAACAGGGATACTACAAGAGACCCAGTACTTC
CVGSLETGILQETQYF
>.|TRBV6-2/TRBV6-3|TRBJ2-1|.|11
TGTGCCAGCAGTTATTTTAGAGGGCAGTTCTTC
CASSYFRGQFF
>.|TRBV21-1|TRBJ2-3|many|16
TGTGCCAGCAGCAAACACGGGAACAGGGTCACAGATACGCAGTATTTT
CASSKHGNRVTDTQYF
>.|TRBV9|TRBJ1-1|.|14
TGTGCCAGCAGCGTAGGTGCCCTGAACACTGAAGCTTTCTTT
CASSVGALNTEAFF